The rows below give T cell receptor beta chains drawn from one sample of a study of CD8 T cells in ankylosing spondylitis. TCRdb recomputed calls from the 5' RACE reads with MiXCR, one row per CDR3 protein. The table shows roughly 160,000 distinct CDR3 sequences, with approximately 9.9% occurring only once. Sequenced material: blood, either unsorted or a sorted T cell fraction (not recorded which). The source of these receptors is a female donor with ankylosing spondylitis or in good health (not recorded which). Both conserved end residues are part of each CDR3. Each record gives: V gene, J gene, D gene, clone size, CDR3 protein, CDR3 DNA. A D gene is named only where the DNA matches it firmly. Size values are once, few and many counts, or a class for expanded clones, and some rows have none.

v_gene: TRBV7-8; j_gene: TRBJ1-2; d_gene: -; abundance: -; CDR3aa: CASREGGGSYGYTF; CDR3nt: TGTGCCAGCAGGGAAGGGGGAGGTAGCTATGGCTACACCTTC
v_gene: TRBV6-5; j_gene: TRBJ1-5; d_gene: -; abundance: few; CDR3aa: CASSYRGGPQHF; CDR3nt: TGTGCCAGCAGTTACCGAGGGGGGCCCCAGCATTTT
v_gene: TRBV4-3; j_gene: TRBJ1-4; d_gene: -; abundance: -; CDR3aa: CASSQGIVNEKLFF; CDR3nt: TGCGCCAGCAGCCAAGGGATTGTTAATGAAAAACTGTTTTTT
v_gene: TRBV29-1; j_gene: TRBJ2-5; d_gene: TRBD1; abundance: once; CDR3aa: CSAALTGGEETQYF; CDR3nt: TGCAGCGCCGCCCTGACAGGGGGCGAAGAGACCCAGTACTTC
v_gene: TRBV7-9; j_gene: TRBJ2-5; d_gene: -; abundance: many; CDR3aa: CASTSSEVASETQYF; CDR3nt: TGTGCCAGCACCTCCTCGGAAGTAGCTTCAGAGACCCAGTACTTC
v_gene: TRBV3-1; j_gene: TRBJ1-1; d_gene: -; abundance: -; CDR3aa: CASSQEGRRLNTEAFF; CDR3nt: TGTGCCAGCAGCCAAGAAGGTCGGAGACTAAACACTGAAGCTTTCTTT
v_gene: TRBV7-2; j_gene: TRBJ2-1; d_gene: TRBD1; abundance: -; CDR3aa: CASSLGDSGRDEQFF; CDR3nt: TGTGCCAGCAGCTTAGGGGACAGCGGTAGGGATGAGCAGTTCTTC
v_gene: TRBV9; j_gene: TRBJ1-2; d_gene: TRBD1; abundance: few; CDR3aa: CASSGNDRVYYGYTF; CDR3nt: TGTGCCAGCAGCGGAAACGACAGGGTCTACTATGGCTACACCTTC
v_gene: TRBV20-1; j_gene: TRBJ2-7; d_gene: -; abundance: few; CDR3aa: CSAAAGPSREQYF; CDR3nt: TGCAGTGCTGCGGCCGGCCCTAGTAGGGAGCAGTACTTC
v_gene: TRBV27; j_gene: TRBJ2-7; d_gene: TRBD1; abundance: -; CDR3aa: CASSLGDSLDYEQYF; CDR3nt: TGTGCCAGCAGTTTGGGGGACAGCCTGGACTACGAGCAGTACTTC
v_gene: TRBV9; j_gene: TRBJ1-1; d_gene: TRBD1; abundance: -; CDR3aa: CASSLSSQGAPEAFF; CDR3nt: TGTGCCAGCAGCCTCTCGAGCCAGGGGGCTCCTGAAGCTTTCTTT
v_gene: TRBV7-9; j_gene: TRBJ1-3; d_gene: -; abundance: -; CDR3aa: CASSLRPKEIYF; CDR3nt: TGTGCCAGCAGCTTAAGGCCCAAGGAAATATATTTT
v_gene: TRBV20-1; j_gene: TRBJ2-1; d_gene: -; abundance: few; CDR3aa: CSAPRPRGNNEQFF; CDR3nt: TGCAGTGCTCCCCGACCCCGAGGGAACAATGAGCAGTTCTTC
v_gene: TRBV6-2/TRBV6-3; j_gene: TRBJ1-5; d_gene: -; abundance: few; CDR3aa: CASTPRAMLYQPQHF; CDR3nt: TGTGCCAGCACCCCCAGGGCTATGCTTTATCAGCCCCAGCATTTT
v_gene: TRBV7-2; j_gene: TRBJ1-4; d_gene: -; abundance: -; CDR3aa: CASSLAPDSLSVTNEKLFF; CDR3nt: TGTGCCAGCAGCTTAGCCCCGGACAGCCTATCCGTCACTAATGAAAAACTGTTTTTT
v_gene: TRBV5-1; j_gene: TRBJ2-6; d_gene: -; abundance: few; CDR3aa: CASSSSGISGANVLTF; CDR3nt: TGCGCCAGCAGCTCTTCAGGGATCTCTGGGGCCAACGTCCTGACTTTC
v_gene: TRBV4-3; j_gene: TRBJ2-1; d_gene: TRBD2; abundance: many; CDR3aa: CASSSGLAGVNEQFF; CDR3nt: TGCGCCAGCAGCTCGGGACTAGCGGGAGTCAATGAGCAGTTCTTC
v_gene: TRBV7-9; j_gene: TRBJ2-1; d_gene: TRBD2; abundance: -; CDR3aa: CASSPRTSRNNEQFF; CDR3nt: TGTGCCAGCAGCCCCCGGACTAGCAGAAACAATGAGCAGTTCTTC
v_gene: TRBV20-1; j_gene: TRBJ2-1; d_gene: TRBD2; abundance: -; CDR3aa: CSARVDGGIREQFF; CDR3nt: TGCAGTGCTAGAGTAGACGGGGGGATTAGGGAGCAGTTCTTC
v_gene: TRBV27; j_gene: TRBJ1-1; d_gene: -; abundance: many; CDR3aa: CASSPLDRGNTEAFF; CDR3nt: TGTGCCAGCAGCCCTCTGGACAGAGGGAACACTGAAGCTTTCTTT
v_gene: TRBV3-1; j_gene: TRBJ1-6; d_gene: TRBD1; abundance: -; CDR3aa: CASSGQGIDSPLHF; CDR3nt: TGTGCCAGCAGCGGACAGGGTATTGATTCACCCCTCCACTTT
v_gene: TRBV29-1; j_gene: TRBJ1-1; d_gene: -; abundance: many; CDR3aa: CSVPSGTEAFF; CDR3nt: TGCAGCGTCCCGTCGGGGACTGAAGCTTTCTTT
v_gene: TRBV20-1; j_gene: TRBJ2-3; d_gene: -; abundance: few; CDR3aa: CSAFPPSTDTQYF; CDR3nt: TGCAGTGCTTTCCCCCCAAGCACAGATACGCAGTATTTT
v_gene: TRBV6-5; j_gene: TRBJ2-7; d_gene: -; abundance: -; CDR3aa: CASSYLTGKAGEQYF; CDR3nt: TGTGCCAGCAGTTACTTAACAGGGAAAGCCGGCGAGCAGTACTTC
v_gene: TRBV6-1; j_gene: TRBJ1-5; d_gene: TRBD1; abundance: -; CDR3aa: CASSLTGDPYQPQHF; CDR3nt: TGTGCCAGCAGTCTCACAGGGGATCCTTATCAGCCCCAGCATTTT
v_gene: TRBV27; j_gene: TRBJ2-3; d_gene: -; abundance: few; CDR3aa: CASSSTLREDTQYF; CDR3nt: TGTGCCAGCAGTTCGACGTTGCGGGAAGATACGCAGTATTTT